The text below deals with one TCR beta chain. Its specificity is unknown. Through a sample-barcoded 5' primer and a J-beta primer mix, a second PCR was run for about 6 to 11 cycles. TCRdb analysed the 5' RACE reads with MiXCR anew, one entry per CDR3 protein. The sample carries 1.4 million or so distinct CDR3 sequences, 35% to 45% recorded once. The V gene's germline CDR1 is MNHNS and CDR2 SASEGT. The CDR3 has 15 amino acids. Deletions cut 4 bases from V and 2 bases from J, with 12 bases between. These data originate in a study of blood T cells in healthy people across ages. General study results and limits: Lack of knowledge of donor CMV status possibly confounded expanded clonotype changes.

They isolated at least 6 million PBMCs from each sample. The receptor was derived from a woman between 18 and 30 years old in good health. Specimen: blood. The genes are TRBV6-1 and TRBJ1-5; the D is unclear. The CDR3 reads CASSAVSRGNQPQHF. DNA of the CDR3: TGTGCCAGCAGTGCAGTTTCCCGGGGCAATCAGCCCCAGCATTTT.